The clone carrying this TCR beta chain was counted a single time. Its matching antigen is unknown. Trimming removed 5 bases from V and 2 bases from J, with 9 bases in between. Per germline, CDR1 MNHEY and CDR2 SVGAGI. The CDR3 is 13 amino acids. Clones were sequenced by immunoSEQ multiplex PCR, and TCRdb holds only the in-frame ones, with some missing. The sample consists of around 83,000 clones, over 80% of them appearing once. These data originate in a study of T cells in localized non-small cell lung cancer. Study-wide results and caveats: Uninvolved adjacent lung showed the highest T cell clonality, exceeding tumor. A median approximately 59 of the top 100 tumor clones appeared in adjacent lung.

The clonotype comes from a man aged 40 to 69 with stage I squamous cell lung carcinoma. This specimen consisted of peripheral blood, obtained before any cancer treatment. The chain combines TRBV6-5 with TRBJ1-1, with D possibly TRBD1 on 5 matching bases. The CDR3 DNA reads TGTGCCAGCAGTCGCCAGGGAAACACTGAAGCTTTCTTT. As protein: CASSRQGNTEAFF.